Listed below are T cell receptor beta chains from one sample, sequenced in a study of shared clonotypes between healthy human individuals. Profiled with immunoSEQ multiplex PCR; TCRdb holds only in-frame clones, not every one. The sample yields about 95,000 clones, roughly two thirds seen once. Sequenced: memory CD8+ T cells sorted from blood. All receptors come from a man aged 25 to 45 in good health. The CDR3 runs from the conserved cysteine through the conserved F or W. A D gene is named only where the DNA matches it firmly. Size tells how often a clone was seen (once, few, many) or the class of an expanded clone, and some rows leave it out.

size	D	V	J	DNA	CDR3
NA	NA	TRBV7-9	TRBJ2-1	TGTGCCAGCAGCTTAGAGTACCGGTACAATGAGCAGTTCTTC	CASSLEYRYNEQFF
NA	TRBD1	TRBV30	TRBJ2-7	TGTGCCTGGGGGGACAGCTACGAGCAGTACTTC	CAWGDSYEQYF
NA	TRBD1	TRBV19	TRBJ2-3	TGTGCCAGTACCGCAGTGGACAGGGCTTCCGATACGCAGTATTTT	CASTAVDRASDTQYF
NA	TRBD1	TRBV13	TRBJ1-5	TGTGCCAGCAGCTTGGGACAGGGGGCAGGGCAGCCCCAGCATTTT	CASSLGQGAGQPQHF
NA	NA	TRBV28	TRBJ2-1	TGTGCCAGCAGTTTGGGTGGGCGGATAGACAATGAGCAGTTCTTC	CASSLGGRIDNEQFF
NA	TRBD2	TRBV5-4	TRBJ2-1	TGTGCCAGCAGTTATGTGGGACTAGGGGGTCTGGGTGAGCAGTTCTTC	CASSYVGLGGLGEQFF
NA	NA	TRBV5-4	TRBJ2-7	TGTGCCAGCAGCTTGGGAGCGAATAGCGAGCAGTACTTC	CASSLGANSEQYF
NA	NA	TRBV7-7	TRBJ2-3	TGTGCCAGCAGCTCGAGTTGGGTAGATACGCAGTATTTT	CASSSSWVDTQYF
once	TRBD2	TRBV7-9	TRBJ2-5	TGTGCCAGCAGCTCCCTTGGGCTAGCGGGGGAGATCCAAGAGACCCAGTACTTC	CASSSLGLAGEIQETQYF
NA	NA	TRBV5-4	TRBJ2-5	TGTGCCAGCAGCTTTCGGGGGCAGGAGACCCAGTACTTC	CASSFRGQETQYF
NA	NA	TRBV18	TRBJ2-7	TGTGCCAGCTCACCAGCAACAGGCTACGAGCAGTACTTC	CASSPATGYEQYF
NA	NA	TRBV4-3	TRBJ1-2	TGCGCCAGCAGCCAGGGTCTCGGGGGAGCACTTTTTTCTTACACCTTC	CASSQGLGGALFSYTF
NA	TRBD1	TRBV30	TRBJ2-7	TGTGCCTGGGACAGGGGGAGCTCCTACGAGCAGTACTTC	CAWDRGSSYEQYF
NA	NA	TRBV6-1	TRBJ2-7	TGTGCCAGCAGGTGGGGATCCTACGAGCAGTACTTC	CASRWGSYEQYF
NA	NA	TRBV28	TRBJ2-7	TGTGCCAGCACCGGCCTCTCCTACGAGCAGTACTTC	CASTGLSYEQYF
few	NA	TRBV23-1	TRBJ1-1	TGCGCCAGCAGTCAATATACAGACTACACTGAAGCTTTCTTT	CASSQYTDYTEAFF
NA	TRBD1	TRBV5-8	TRBJ1-5	TGTGCCAGCAGCGCAAGACAGGGGGTCTCCCCCCAGCATTTT	CASSARQGVSPQHF
NA	NA	TRBV6-5	TRBJ1-2	TGTGCCAGCAGTGTGGACTATGGCTACACCTTC	CASSVDYGYTF
once	TRBD1	TRBV7-2	TRBJ2-2	TGTGCCAGCAGCTCTGACAGGGGGCTTGCCGGGGAGCTGTTTTTT	CASSSDRGLAGELFF
NA	TRBD1	TRBV28	TRBJ2-7	TGTGCCAGCAGTACTCCCCGGACAGGGGACGAGCAGTACTTC	CASSTPRTGDEQYF
few	NA	TRBV7-9	TRBJ2-5	TGTGCCAGCAGCTTAACTCAGTCAGAGACCCAGTACTTC	CASSLTQSETQYF
NA	TRBD2	TRBV18	TRBJ2-4	TGTGCCAGCTCACCACTGGCTAGCGGGAGCGGGTCAGCCAAAAACATTCAGTACTTC	CASSPLASGSGSAKNIQYF
NA	NA	TRBV11-1	TRBJ2-1	TGTGCCAGCAGCGCCCTAGAAAGCTCCTACAATGAGCAGTTCTTC	CASSALESSYNEQFF
NA	TRBD2	TRBV27	TRBJ2-3	TGTGCCAGCAGAGGACTAGCGGTCACAGATACGCAGTATTTT	CASRGLAVTDTQYF
NA	NA	TRBV4-3	TRBJ1-5	TGCGCCAGCAGCCAAGCCGACAGCGGCAATCAGCCCCAGCATTTT	CASSQADSGNQPQHF
NA	NA	TRBV28	TRBJ2-7	TGTGCCAGCGACTCAAACTACGAGCAGTACTTC	CASDSNYEQYF
few	NA	TRBV7-9	TRBJ2-7	TGTGCCAGCAGCGTGGCGAACTCCTACGAGCAGTACTTC	CASSVANSYEQYF
few	TRBD2	TRBV7-9	TRBJ2-5	TGTGCCAGCAGCTTTTTTGTCCTTAGCGGGAGAGGGGAGACCCAGTACTTC	CASSFFVLSGRGETQYF
NA	NA	TRBV7-9	TRBJ2-5	TGTGCCAGCAGCTTAGCGCGGATGCTCGGGGAAGAGACCCAGTACTTC	CASSLARMLGEETQYF
NA	NA	TRBV9	TRBJ2-3	TGTGCCAGCAGCATATTTCCCACCATCGGCGCAGATACGCAGTATTTT	CASSIFPTIGADTQYF
NA	NA	TRBV28	TRBJ2-7	TGTGCCAGCAGTCTCATCTGGGAAAGCTCCTACGAGCAGTACTTC	CASSLIWESSYEQYF
NA	TRBD1	TRBV28	TRBJ2-5	TGTGCCAGCAGTTTGACAGGGGCGGTCGGGGAGACCCAGTACTTC	CASSLTGAVGETQYF
few	TRBD1	TRBV6-4	TRBJ2-7	TGTGCCAGCCCCGGACAGGGCTCCTACGAGCAGTACTTC	CASPGQGSYEQYF
NA	NA	TRBV28	TRBJ2-6	TGTGCCAGTTTACCCGAGAGTTTCTCTGGGGCCAACGTCCTGACTTTC	CASLPESFSGANVLTF
NA	NA	TRBV6-1	TRBJ2-2	TGTGCCAGCACTCCCCCGGACTCTCACCCCGGGGAGCTGTTTTTT	CASTPPDSHPGELFF
NA	NA	TRBV6-1	TRBJ2-6	TGTGCCAGCAGTGAGCGGCAGGGACTCTCTGGGGCCAACGTCCTGACTTTC	CASSERQGLSGANVLTF
NA	NA	TRBV5-4	TRBJ2-7	TGTGCCAGCAGCTTATTAGGGACAACACCCTACGAGCAGTACTTC	CASSLLGTTPYEQYF
few	TRBD1	TRBV7-8	TRBJ1-2	TGTGCCAGCAGCTCCGGGACAGATCTGTGGTATGGCTACACCTTC	CASSSGTDLWYGYTF
NA	NA	TRBV7-6	TRBJ2-2	TGTGCCAGCAGCTTAGGCCTTAACACCGGGGAGCTGTTTTTT	CASSLGLNTGELFF
NA	TRBD1	TRBV2	TRBJ2-7	TGTGCCAGCAGTCCGGCCGGGACAGGGTTTGGATCCTACGAGCAGTACTTC	CASSPAGTGFGSYEQYF
NA	NA	TRBV5-1	TRBJ2-5	TGCGCCAGCAGCTTGTTTTCGGGAGTACGAGAGACCCAGTACTTC	CASSLFSGVRETQYF
NA	NA	TRBV14	TRBJ2-1	TGTGCCAGCAGCCAAGAATGGAGAGCTGAGCAGTTCTTC	CASSQEWRAEQFF
few	NA	TRBV29-1	TRBJ1-1	TGCAGCGTCTTACCAGGGAACACTGAAGCTTTCTTT	CSVLPGNTEAFF
once	NA	TRBV2	TRBJ2-6	TGTGCCAGCGGTCGGGGTTCTGGGGCCAACGTCCTGACTTTC	CASGRGSGANVLTF
NA	NA	TRBV11-2	TRBJ2-7	TGTGCCAGCAGCTTAGGGGCTTCCTACGAGCAGTACTTC	CASSLGASYEQYF
NA	NA	TRBV25-1	TRBJ2-1	TGTGCCAGCATCAGTCGGAGTGCTGAGCAGTTCTTC	CASISRSAEQFF
few	TRBD1	TRBV5-5	TRBJ2-7	TGTGCCAGCAGCTTTTCCTTGGGAGACAGGGGCTACGAGCAGTACTTC	CASSFSLGDRGYEQYF
NA	NA	TRBV27	TRBJ1-2	TGTGCCAGCAGTTTTACACCCGTCGCGGGGGAATACACCTTC	CASSFTPVAGEYTF
NA	NA	TRBV5-1	TRBJ1-1	TGCGCCAGCAGCCCGGCCGAAGGGGGGATGAACACTGAAGCTTTCTTT	CASSPAEGGMNTEAFF
NA	TRBD2	TRBV4-1	TRBJ2-7	TGCGCCAGCAGCCAAGATCAAGCTAGCGGGATCTACGAGCAGTACTTC	CASSQDQASGIYEQYF
NA	NA	TRBV11-2	TRBJ2-2	TGTGCCAGCAGCCTGATGGGAGTCACCGGGGAGCTGTTTTTT	CASSLMGVTGELFF